The clone carrying this TCR beta chain was recorded many times. The data stem from a study of T-cell reconstitution after alpha-beta-depleted transplantation in children. Germline V gene data show CDR1 as MDHEN and CDR2 as SYDVKM. Trimming took off 7 bases at V and 4 bases at J, with 10 bases between the two ends. This CDR3 is built from 12 residues. For TCRbeta, the library was prepared with unique molecular identifiers. TCRdb re-analysed the PCR reads in MiXCR, keeping a single row per CDR3 protein. The table has some 75,000 distinct CDR3 sequences, 7.3% seen once. This receptor was obtained from a human donor who donated a stem cell graft to a child with acute lymphoblastic leukemia. The source material was PBMCs from the stem cell graft donor, sampled from the stem cell graft. This sequence joins TRBV28 and TRBJ1-1; the D gene is possibly TRBD1 (6 bases). The CDR3 DNA reads as TGTGCCAGCACACAGGACAGCACTGAAGCTTTCTTT. Residues: CASTQDSTEAFF.